This T cell receptor beta chain was retrieved from a study of patients and donors after allogeneic stem cell transplantation. Via MiXCR, TCRdb re-called the RT-PCR reads, giving one row per CDR3 protein. The sample has about 400,000 distinct CDR3 sequences; around 15% are singletons. V lost 2 bases to trimming and J lost 2 bases, with 19 bases between them. Germline V gene data show CDR1 as SEHNR and CDR2 as FQNEAQ (reference sequence). The CDR3 is 17 residues long. This clonotype has a handful of counts. This receptor was obtained from a human donor who was either an allogeneic HSCT recipient or a stem cell or donor lymphocyte infusion donor (not recorded which). It is not recorded whose cells these are; they may come from a transplant donor. The V call is TRBV7-9, the J call TRBJ2-7; the D gene is possibly TRBD1 (5 bases). Sequenced: blood, either unsorted or a sorted T cell fraction (not recorded which). CDR3 residues: CASSLFAEGEMTYEQYF. DNA of the CDR3: TGTGCCAGCAGCTTATTCGCGGAAGGGGAAATGACCTACGAGCAGTACTTC.